This T cell receptor beta chain was recovered during a study of T cell repertoires in cytomegalovirus infection. Study at large: CMV infection together with matching HLA type was indicated by public TCR beta signatures.

The germline V and J ends were trimmed by 5 bases and 6 bases, with 13 bases remaining between them. The germline V gene encodes CDR1 SGHTA and CDR2 FQGNSA. The CDR3 extends over 14 amino acids. This clonotype was detected many times. TCRdb used MiXCR to reprocess the reads, holding one entry per CDR3 protein. The sample shows 200,000 to 300,000 distinct CDR3 sequences, around 12% of them seen only once. The sequenced sample consisted of PBMCs. The clonotype originates from a human donor in good health (CMV status not recorded). Some clones in this sample may be carry-over from other donors' samples. The V and J genes are TRBV7-2 and TRBJ1-4; D is perhaps TRBD1 (6 bases). For the CDR3, the DNA is TGTGCCAGCAGCCCCTCACAGGGTGATGAAAAACTGTTTTTT. It codes for CASSPSQGDEKLFF.